This passage covers 5 T cell receptor beta chains from one sample sequenced in a study of response to subunit inactivated influenza vaccine. TCRdb redid the calling of the RT-PCR reads with MiXCR, one entry per CDR3 protein. The data show about 780,000 distinct CDR3 sequences, around 20% seen once. The sequencing used PBMCs from blood, collected 4 to 6 days after vaccination. These receptors were obtained from a man aged 50-60 years who received an inactivated influenza vaccine.

The chain's CDR3 is CSARNQGTLRGPYPTRYGYTF. The CDR3 coding sequence is TGCAGTGCTAGGAATCAGGGGACCCTTAGAGGTCCGTACCCTACCCGCTATGGCTACACCTTC. The chain joins TRBV20-1 to TRBJ1-2, with D tentatively TRBD1 (6 bases). V was clipped by 3 bases and J by 4 bases, with 36 bases between them. The CDR3 covers 21 residues. Germline V gene data show CDR1 as DFQATT and CDR2 as SNEGSKA (reference sequence).

This clonotype was seen a handful of times. J is TRBJ1-4 and V is TRBV12-3 or TRBV12-4; perhaps TRBD1 as D (6 bases). The CDR3 spans 14 residues. Trimming took 6 bases from V and 8 from J, leaving 16 bases between them. The chain's CDR3 is CASRKGEADEKLFF. CDR3 nucleotide sequence: TGTGCCAGCAGAAAGGGGGAGGCGGACGAAAAACTGTTTTTT.

This clonotype showed up just a few times. This rearrangement joins TRBV4-2 to TRBJ2-7, with 8 bases that match TRBD2. Germline V gives CDR1 LGHNA, CDR2 YNFKEQ. Trimming removed 1 base from V and 2 bases from J; junction bases left unmatched: 4. The CDR3 sequence is 15 residues long. CDR3 region: CASSQGLATTYEQYF. As DNA, the CDR3 is TGTGCCAGCAGCCAAGGACTAGCGACTACCTACGAGCAGTACTTC.

This clonotype was observed a few times. The chain carries TRBV6-1 and TRBJ2-1; 12 positions match TRBD2. The CDR3 length is 15 residues. With 5 bases clipped from V and 9 bases from J, the junction kept 8 bases outside the gene matches. CDR1 MNHNS and CDR2 SASEGT come from the germline V gene. The CDR3 sequence: CASSPTSGSSTEQFF. DNA of the CDR3: TGTGCCAGCAGTCCGACTAGCGGGAGTAGTACTGAGCAGTTCTTC.

This clonotype was found a few times. The chain links TRBV12-3 or TRBV12-4 to TRBJ2-3; D unclear. Trimming removed 9 bases at V and 0 bases at J, with 10 bases between. This CDR3 is 13 amino acids long. The DNA of the CDR3 is TGTGCCAGTCTTAAAGGGAGCACAGATACGCAGTATTTT. Translation: CASLKGSTDTQYF.